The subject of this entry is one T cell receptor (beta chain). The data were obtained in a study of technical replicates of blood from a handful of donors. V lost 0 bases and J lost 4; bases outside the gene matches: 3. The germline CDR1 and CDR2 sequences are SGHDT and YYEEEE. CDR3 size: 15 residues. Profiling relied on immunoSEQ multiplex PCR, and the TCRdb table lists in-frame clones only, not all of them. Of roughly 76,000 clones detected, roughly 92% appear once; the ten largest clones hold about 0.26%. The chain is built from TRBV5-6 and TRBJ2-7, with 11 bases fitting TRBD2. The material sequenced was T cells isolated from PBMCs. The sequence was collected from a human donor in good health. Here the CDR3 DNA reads TGTGCCAGCAGCTTGGAGGGACTAGCGGAATACGAGCAGTACTTC. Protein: CASSLEGLAEYEQYF.